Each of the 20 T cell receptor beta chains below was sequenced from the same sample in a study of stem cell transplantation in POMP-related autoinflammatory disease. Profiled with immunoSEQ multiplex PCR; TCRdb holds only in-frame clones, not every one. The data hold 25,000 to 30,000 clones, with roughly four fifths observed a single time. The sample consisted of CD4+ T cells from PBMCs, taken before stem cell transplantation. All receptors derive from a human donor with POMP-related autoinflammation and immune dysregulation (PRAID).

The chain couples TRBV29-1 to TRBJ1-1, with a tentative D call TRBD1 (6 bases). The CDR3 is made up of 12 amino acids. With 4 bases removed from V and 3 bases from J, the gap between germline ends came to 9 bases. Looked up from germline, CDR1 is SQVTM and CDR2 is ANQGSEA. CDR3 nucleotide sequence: TGCAGCGTTGGGGAGGGGGACACTGAAGCTTTCTTT. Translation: CSVGEGDTEAFF.

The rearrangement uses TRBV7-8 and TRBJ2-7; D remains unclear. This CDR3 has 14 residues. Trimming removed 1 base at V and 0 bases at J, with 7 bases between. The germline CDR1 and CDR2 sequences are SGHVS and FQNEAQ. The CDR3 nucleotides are TGTGCCAGCAGCTTAGTACGGAGCTCCTACGAGCAGTACTTC. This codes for CASSLVRSSYEQYF.

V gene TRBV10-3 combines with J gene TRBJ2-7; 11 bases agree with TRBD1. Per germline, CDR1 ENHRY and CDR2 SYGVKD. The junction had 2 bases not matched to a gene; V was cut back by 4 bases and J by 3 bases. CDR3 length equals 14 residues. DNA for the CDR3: TGTGCCATCAGTGGGGACAGGGGGATCTACGAGCAGTACTTC. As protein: CAISGDRGIYEQYF.

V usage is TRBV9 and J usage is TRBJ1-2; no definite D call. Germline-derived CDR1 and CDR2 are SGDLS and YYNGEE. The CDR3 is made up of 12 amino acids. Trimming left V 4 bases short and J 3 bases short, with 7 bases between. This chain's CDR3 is CASSKRDYGYTF. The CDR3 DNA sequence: TGTGCCAGCAGCAAACGGGACTATGGCTACACCTTC. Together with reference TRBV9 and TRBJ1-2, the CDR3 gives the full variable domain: DSGVTQTPKHLITATGQRVTLRCSPRSGDLSVYWYQQSLDQGLQFLIQYYNGEERAKGNILERFSAQQFPDLHSELNLSSLELGDSALYFCASSKRDYGYTFGSGTRLTVV.

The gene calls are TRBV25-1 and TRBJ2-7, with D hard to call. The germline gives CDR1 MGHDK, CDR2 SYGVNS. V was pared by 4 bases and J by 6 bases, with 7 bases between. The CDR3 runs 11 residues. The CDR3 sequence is CASSGLSEQYF. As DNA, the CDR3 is TGTGCCAGCAGTGGTCTCTCCGAGCAGTACTTC.

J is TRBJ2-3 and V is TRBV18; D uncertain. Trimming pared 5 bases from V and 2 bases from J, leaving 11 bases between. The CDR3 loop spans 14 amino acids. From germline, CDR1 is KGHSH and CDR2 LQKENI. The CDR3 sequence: CASSSRWNTDTQYF. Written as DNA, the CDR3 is TGTGCCAGCTCATCTCGGTGGAACACAGATACGCAGTATTTT.

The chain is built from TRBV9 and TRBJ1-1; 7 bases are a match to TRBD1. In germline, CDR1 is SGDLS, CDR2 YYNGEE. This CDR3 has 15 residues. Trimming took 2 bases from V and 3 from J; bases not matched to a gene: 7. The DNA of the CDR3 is TGTGCCAGCAGCGTGGGGACAGTGGGTTACACTGAAGCTTTCTTT. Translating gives CASSVGTVGYTEAFF.

The CDR3 here is CASSTLRGLPRGTEAFF. The DNA for the CDR3 is TGTGCCAGTAGTACCCTCCGGGGACTGCCCAGAGGAACTGAAGCTTTCTTT. J is TRBJ1-1 and V is TRBV19, with D possibly TRBD1 on 5 matching bases. The CDR3 length is 17 residues. Germline V gene sequence: CDR1 LNHDA, CDR2 SQIVND (reference sequence). Trimming pared 4 bases from V and 5 bases from J, leaving 23 bases between.

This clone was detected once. The CDR3 region has the DNA TGTGCCAGTAGTGTCGACTACCCCTCCTACGAGCAGTACTTC. The encoded protein is CASSVDYPSYEQYF. The rearrangement joins TRBV19 to TRBJ2-7, with D perhaps matching TRBD2 (5 bases). Trimming took 5 bases from V and 0 from J, leaving 11 bases between them. Germline assignment: CDR1 LNHDA and CDR2 SQIVND (reference sequence). The CDR3 totals 14 residues.

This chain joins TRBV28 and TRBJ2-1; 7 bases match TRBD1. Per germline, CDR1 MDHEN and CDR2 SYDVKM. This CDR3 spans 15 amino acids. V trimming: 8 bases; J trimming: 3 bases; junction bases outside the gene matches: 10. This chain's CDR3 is CASYSGTEFYNEQFF. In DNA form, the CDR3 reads TGTGCCAGCTACTCCGGGACAGAGTTCTACAATGAGCAGTTCTTC.

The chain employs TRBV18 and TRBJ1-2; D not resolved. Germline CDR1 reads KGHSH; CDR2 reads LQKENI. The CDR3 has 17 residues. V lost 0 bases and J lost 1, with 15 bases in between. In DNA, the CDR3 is TGTGCCAGCTCACCACCGTGGAGGGTCCCTGGTAACTATGGCTACACCTTC. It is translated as CASSPPWRVPGNYGYTF.

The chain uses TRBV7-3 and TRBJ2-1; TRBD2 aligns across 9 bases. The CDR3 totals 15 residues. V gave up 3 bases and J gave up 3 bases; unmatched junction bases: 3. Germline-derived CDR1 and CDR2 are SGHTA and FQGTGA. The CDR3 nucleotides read TGTGCCAGCAGCTTGCTAGCGGGGCACTACAATGAGCAGTTCTTC. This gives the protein CASSLLAGHYNEQFF. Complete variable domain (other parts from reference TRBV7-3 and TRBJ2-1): GAGVSQTPSNKVTEKGKYVELRCDPISGHTALYWYRQSLGQGPEFLIYFQGTGAADDSGLPNDRFFAVRPEGSVSTLKIQRTERGDSAVYLCASSLLAGHYNEQFFGPGTRLTVL.

In DNA form, the CDR3 reads TGTGCCAGCACGGGACCGGTGAACACTGAAGCTTTCTTT. Protein sequence: CASTGPVNTEAFF. The J gene is TRBJ1-1, the V gene TRBV2, with D possibly being TRBD1 (5 bases). The germline gives CDR1 SNHLY, CDR2 FYNNEI. This CDR3 has 13 amino acids. V lost 7 bases and J 0 bases, leaving 9 bases between the germline ends.

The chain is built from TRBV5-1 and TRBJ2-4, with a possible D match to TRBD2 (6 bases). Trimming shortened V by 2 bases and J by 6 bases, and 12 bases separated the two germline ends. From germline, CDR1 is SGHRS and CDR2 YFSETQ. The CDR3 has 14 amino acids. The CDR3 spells CASSFEGGLNIQYF. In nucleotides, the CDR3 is TGCGCCAGCAGCTTCGAGGGAGGATTAAACATTCAGTACTTC.

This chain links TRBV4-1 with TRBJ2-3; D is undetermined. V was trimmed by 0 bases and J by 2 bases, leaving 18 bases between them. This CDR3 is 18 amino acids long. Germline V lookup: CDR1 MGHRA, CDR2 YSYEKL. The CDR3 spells CASSQDQAVGVITDTQYF. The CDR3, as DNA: TGCGCCAGCAGCCAAGATCAGGCGGTTGGGGTAATCACAGATACGCAGTATTTT.

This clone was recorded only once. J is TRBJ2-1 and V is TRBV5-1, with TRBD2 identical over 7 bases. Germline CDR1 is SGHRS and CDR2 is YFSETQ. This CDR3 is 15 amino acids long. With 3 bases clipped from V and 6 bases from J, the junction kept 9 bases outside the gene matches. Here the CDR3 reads CASSSRLAGPNEQFF. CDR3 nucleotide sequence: TGCGCCAGCAGCTCGCGACTAGCAGGCCCCAATGAGCAGTTCTTC.

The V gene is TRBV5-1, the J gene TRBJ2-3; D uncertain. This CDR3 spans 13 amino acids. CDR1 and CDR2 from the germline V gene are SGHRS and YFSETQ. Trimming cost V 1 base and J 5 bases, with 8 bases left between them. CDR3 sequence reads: CASSLRKGDTQYF. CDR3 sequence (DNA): TGCGCCAGCAGCTTGAGGAAGGGAGATACGCAGTATTTT.

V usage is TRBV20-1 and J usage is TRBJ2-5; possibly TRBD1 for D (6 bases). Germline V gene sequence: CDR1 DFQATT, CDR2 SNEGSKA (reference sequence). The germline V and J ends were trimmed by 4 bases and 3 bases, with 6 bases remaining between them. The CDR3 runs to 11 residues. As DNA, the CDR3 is TGCAGTGCTAACAGGGAAGAGACCCAGTACTTC. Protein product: CSANREETQYF.

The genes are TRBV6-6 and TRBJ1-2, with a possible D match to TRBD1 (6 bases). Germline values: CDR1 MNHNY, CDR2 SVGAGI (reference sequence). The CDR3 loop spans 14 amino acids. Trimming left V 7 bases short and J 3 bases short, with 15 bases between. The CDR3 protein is CASIPRGGDYGYTF. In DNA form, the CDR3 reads TGTGCCAGCATCCCCCGGGGGGGCGACTATGGCTACACCTTC.

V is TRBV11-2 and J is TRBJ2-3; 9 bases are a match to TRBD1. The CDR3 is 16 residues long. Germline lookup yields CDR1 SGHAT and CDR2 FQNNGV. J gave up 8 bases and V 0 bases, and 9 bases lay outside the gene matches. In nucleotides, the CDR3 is TGTGCCAGCAGCTTAGAACCGGGACAGGGAGGAGGTACGCAGTATTTT. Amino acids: CASSLEPGQGGGTQYF.